This TCR beta chain was found in a study of T cells after yellow fever vaccination. Study outcomes and limitations: Clonotypes appearing in both CD4 and CD8 compartments existed, and their share was small.

Using its own MiXCR run on the 5' RACE reads, TCRdb lists one record per CDR3 protein. The data show 300,000 to 400,000 distinct CDR3 sequences, more than 5.5% seen once. The germline V gene has CDR1 MDHEN and CDR2 SYDVKM. V lost 7 bases and J lost 5, with 12 bases in between. This CDR3 is built from 13 residues. This clonotype was counted many times. Its specificity is not known. The sequence was obtained from a man aged 25 to 40 who received the YFV17D yellow fever vaccine. Sequenced material: PBMCs, taken 5 days after the yellow fever booster vaccination. The chain combines TRBV28 with TRBJ2-4; weak D call: TRBD2 (6 bases). CDR3 loop: CASTPGAENIQYF. The CDR3 bases are TGTGCCAGCACGCCGGGAGCAGAAAACATTCAGTACTTC.